Presented here are 5 T cell receptor beta chains from one specimen sequenced in a study of blood T cell repertoires in COVID-19. Repertoires were generated with immunoSEQ multiplex PCR, while TCRdb's copy carries only in-frame clones and drops some. The sample contains more than 200,000 clones, around 90% of which appear only once. The specimen was PBMCs or T cells enriched from blood (not recorded which). The receptor source for this set is a young woman with acute COVID-19.

CDR3 residues: CASSAPGQSYGYTF. The DNA of the CDR3 is TGTGCCAGCAGTGCCCCGGGACAAAGCTATGGCTACACCTTC. The chain couples TRBV28 to TRBJ1-2; tentative D call: TRBD1 (6 bases). Trimming removed 5 bases from V and 4 bases from J, with 14 bases in between. The CDR3 totals 14 residues. The germline V gene encodes CDR1 MDHEN and CDR2 SYDVKM.

This sequence joins TRBV11-2 and TRBJ1-5; no clear D. In germline, CDR1 is SGHAT, CDR2 FQNNGV. Between the trimmed V and J ends, which lost 2 bases and 4 bases, there was a span of 9 bases. The CDR3 spans 14 residues. The CDR3 sequence: CASSLKPENQPQHF. In nucleotides, the CDR3 is TGTGCCAGCAGCTTAAAGCCCGAAAATCAGCCCCAGCATTTT.

The V and J genes are TRBV11-2 and TRBJ1-1; D not resolved. Per the germline V gene, CDR1 is SGHAT and CDR2 is FQNNGV. V was shortened by 5 bases and J by 1 base, with 11 bases between the two germline ends. The CDR3 has 14 residues. CDR3 in DNA: TGTGCCAGCAGCCGACTAGCGGGGAACACTGAAGCTTTCTTT. Translating gives CASSRLAGNTEAFF.

V usage is TRBV6-5 and J usage is TRBJ2-7, with 9 bases lining up with TRBD1. Germline trimming cut 6 bases from V and 2 bases from J; bases unmatched to any gene: 8. The CDR3 sequence is 15 residues long. CDR1 and CDR2 (germline): MNHEY, SVGAGI. In DNA, the CDR3 is TGTGCCAGCAGGATCTCCGGGACAGGGCCCTACGAGCAGTACTTC. This gives the protein CASRISGTGPYEQYF.

The rearrangement joins TRBV28 to TRBJ2-1; a possible D gene is TRBD1 (7 bases). The germline V and J ends were trimmed by 7 bases and 8 bases, with 18 bases remaining between them. Germline CDR1 MDHEN, CDR2 SYDVKM. The CDR3 totals 14 residues. The CDR3 DNA sequence: TGTGCCAGCACCTCAGGGGGGACCGTCCATGAGCAGTTCTTC. Its translation: CASTSGGTVHEQFF.